This T cell receptor beta chain is drawn from a study of blood T cells in healthy people across ages (dated by TCRdb to between 2014 and 2016). Notes on the research overall: In model experiments, template switching captured roughly one uniquely barcoded TCR beta cDNA molecule for every two T cells. Age-related changes in TCR beta repertoire diversity were measured in the study by deep sequencing normalized with unique cDNA molecular identifiers. The donors were divided into four age groups: young (average roughly 15 years), middle-aged (about 40), aged (under 70) and long-lived (nearly 85). Using the same blood draw, the study looked at two additional independent replicas of 1 million unique cDNA reads for two donors, one aged 18 to 30 and the other aged 80 or older.

Findings and caveats that apply to the study as a whole: Since profiling was done on bulk unsorted PBMCs, naive and antigen-experienced compartments could not be conclusively compared. As age increased, observed TCR beta diversity per million T cells dropped in a roughly linear way, and a significant reduction was already evident by age about 40. Estimates of total diversity based on one million sequenced T cells were considered lower bounds and underestimates. Compared with the aged group, the long-lived group had more naive CD4+ T cells, fewer expanded clones and increased TCR diversity, a pattern suggesting age selection. The percentage of naive T cells measured by flow cytometry correlated strongly with observed TCR beta diversity. Because the CMV infection status of the donors was unknown, age-related changes in expanded clonotypes may potentially have been confounded.

Libraries were constructed by 5' RACE. The data were produced on an Illumina HiSeq 2500. A second PCR of roughly 7 to 11 cycles was performed with a sample-barcoded 5' primer and a J-beta primer mix. Each TCR beta cDNA molecule received a unique molecular identifier from a template-switch 5' adaptor carrying 12 random nucleotides. Each sample yielded at least 2.5 million CDR3-containing paired-end reads. The Mint cDNA synthesis kit, primed by a TRBC-specific oligonucleotide, was used to synthesize first-strand cDNA from all RNA. Following uracil-DNA glycosylase treatment, all cDNA underwent a first 18-cycle PCR with the universal primers M1SS and BC2_uni_R. Regarding the original processing steps: For normalization, 1 million high-quality reads, each with a distinct molecular identifier, were randomly selected from each sample. Reads sharing molecular identifiers were discarded rather than binned into consensus sequences. CDR3 identification, clonotype clustering and error correction used MiTCR with a Q25 quality threshold and the strictest error-elimination algorithm. A nonparametric unseen species model with Euler transformation was used to estimate a lower bound on total TCR beta diversity. Using fastp trimming at Q25 and MiXCR clonotype assembly, TCRdb reanalyzed the public sequencing data and kept in-frame beta chains. Rows are unified per CDR3 protein, each entry keeping the most common DNA and genes. TCRdb, rather than the study authors, made the V and J calls. Within this sample are around 800,000 distinct CDR3 sequences, with roughly 25% of them counted one time only. The ten top clones hold about 3% of the sample.

The donors were 40 or so Caucasian individuals from Russia, aged roughly 6 to 100 years, who were systemically healthy. Each donor gave 8 to 10 milliliters of peripheral blood, drawn into EDTA-treated Vacutainer tubes. Ficoll-Paque density-gradient centrifugation was used to isolate PBMCs, with at least 6 million obtained per sample. Total RNA, at least 6 micrograms per sample, was extracted from PBMCs with Trizol reagent. For every donor, an aliquot of PBMCs went through flow cytometry to measure the percentages of naive CD45RAhigh/CD27high T cells. As regards this clonotype: Its antigen is unknown. The input lacks base qualities; no much larger clone sits a single base away.

V loses 1 base, J loses 3 bases, and the germline ends lie 13 bases apart. From cysteine to phenylalanine, the CDR3 is 15 amino acids long. Of the read, only the CDR3 DNA is kept; its 45 bases are in frame from base 1. CDR1 and CDR2 were assigned from the germline V gene as SNHLY and FYNNEI. These data are also associated with another study on T cells of mothers and their children. In that second paper, the authors write: Nine systemically healthy Caucasian individuals, comprising three mothers and their six children, were included as donors. cDNA synthesis used all of the extracted RNA, with roughly 1.5 ug of RNA in each 15 ul reaction. In the second PCR, the M1S primer introduced both the sample barcodes and 2-4 random nucleotides. Each mother yielded over 8.5 million TCR beta CDR3 reads and each child about 3 million reads. TCR recombination output is similarly shaped by thymic selection in related and unrelated pairs, with a minor effect exerted by inherited differences. Normalized repertoire overlap was always found to be slightly, but never significantly, higher in related mother-child pairs than in unrelated mother-child pairs. No persistent microchimeric T cell clones were detected, at a sensitivity of about 100 clones per million clonotypes. The study used deep NGS to compare TCR beta repertoires of mothers and children, seeking features distinguishing related mother-child pairs from unrelated individuals. The mean age was approximately 41 +/- 4 years for the mothers and about 10 +/- 4 years for the children. After adapters were ligated using NEBNext reagents, the libraries underwent 100+100 nt paired-end sequencing on an Illumina HiSeq 2000. Mother and child libraries were prepared a month apart and sequenced in separate runs to prevent cross-contamination. Each donor had between about 450,000 and 2,100,000 distinct TCR beta clonotypes identified. Naive TCR beta clonotypes were estimated from low-frequency clonotypes matched to each donor's FACS-determined naive share, without sorting.

The sample taken for sequencing was blood. This TCR was sampled from a boy aged 5 to 17 in good health. The chain is assembled from TRBV2 and TRBJ2-7, with a tentative D gene TRBD1 over 5 matching bases. In nucleotide form, the sequence is TGTGCCAGCAGTGAAGAGGGGTTAGGTAACTACGAGCAGTACTTC. Translation gives CASSEEGLGNYEQYF.